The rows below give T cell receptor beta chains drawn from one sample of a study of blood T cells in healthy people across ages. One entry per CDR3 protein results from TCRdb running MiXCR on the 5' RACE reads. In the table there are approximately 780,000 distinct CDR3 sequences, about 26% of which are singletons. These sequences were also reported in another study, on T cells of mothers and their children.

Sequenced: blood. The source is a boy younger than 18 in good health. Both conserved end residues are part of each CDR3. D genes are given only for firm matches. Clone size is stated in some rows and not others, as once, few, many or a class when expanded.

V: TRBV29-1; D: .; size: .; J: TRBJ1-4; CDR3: CSVSGPTNEKLFF; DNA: TGCAGCGTTTCGGGACCGACTAATGAAAAACTGTTTTTT
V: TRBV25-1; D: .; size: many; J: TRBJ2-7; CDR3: CASSDRGSSYEQYF; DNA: TGTGCCAGCAGTGACAGGGGCAGCTCCTACGAGCAGTACTTC
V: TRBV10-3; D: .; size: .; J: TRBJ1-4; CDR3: CAISEGGREKLFF; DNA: TGTGCCATCAGTGAGGGGGGACGGGAAAAACTGTTTTTT
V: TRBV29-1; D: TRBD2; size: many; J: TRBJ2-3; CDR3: CSTLAGGRTDTQYF; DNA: TGCAGCACCTTAGCGGGAGGCCGCACAGATACGCAGTATTTT
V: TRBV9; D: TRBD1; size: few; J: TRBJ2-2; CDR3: CASSKGQGNTGELFF; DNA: TGTGCCAGCAGCAAAGGACAGGGGAACACCGGGGAGCTGTTTTTT
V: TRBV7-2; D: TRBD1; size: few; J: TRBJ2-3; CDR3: CASKTGQTTDTQYF; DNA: TGTGCCAGCAAGACAGGGCAGACCACAGATACGCAGTATTTT
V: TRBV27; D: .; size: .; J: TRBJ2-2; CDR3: CASSAAGGLNTGELFF; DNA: TGTGCCAGCAGTGCGGCTGGGGGCTTGAACACCGGGGAGCTGTTTTTT
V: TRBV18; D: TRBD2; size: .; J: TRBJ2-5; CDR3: CASSPRRRLAGGETQYF; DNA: TGTGCCAGCTCACCCCGGAGAAGACTAGCGGGGGGTGAGACCCAGTACTTC
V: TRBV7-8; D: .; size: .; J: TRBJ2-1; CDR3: CASSPRWSTRPSYNEQFF; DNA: TGTGCCAGCAGCCCCAGGTGGTCGACTAGGCCCTCCTACAATGAGCAGTTCTTC
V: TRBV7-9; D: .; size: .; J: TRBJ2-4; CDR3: CASRTGDSKNIQYF; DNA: TGTGCCAGCAGGACGGGGGACAGTAAAAACATTCAGTACTTC
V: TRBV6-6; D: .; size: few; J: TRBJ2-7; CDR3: CASGINPAPYEQYF; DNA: TGTGCCAGCGGGATAAATCCGGCTCCCTACGAGCAGTACTTC
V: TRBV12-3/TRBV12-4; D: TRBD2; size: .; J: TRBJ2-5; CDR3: CASSSGLAGGRVETQYF; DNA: TGTGCCAGCAGTTCGGGACTAGCGGGGGGTCGTGTGGAGACCCAGTACTTC
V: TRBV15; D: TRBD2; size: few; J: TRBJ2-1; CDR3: CATSSAGTSGKNEQFF; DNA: TGTGCCACCAGCAGCGCCGGGACTAGCGGAAAGAATGAGCAGTTCTTC
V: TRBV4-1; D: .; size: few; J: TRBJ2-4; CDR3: CASSQGEGAKNIQYF; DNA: TGCGCCAGCAGCCAGGGCGAGGGGGCCAAAAACATTCAGTACTTC
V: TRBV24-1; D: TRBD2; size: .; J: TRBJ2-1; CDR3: CATSDPGTSDEQFF; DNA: TGTGCCACCAGTGATCCCGGGACTAGTGATGAGCAGTTCTTC
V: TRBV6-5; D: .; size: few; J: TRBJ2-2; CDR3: CASSYKSSNTGELFF; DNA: TGTGCCAGCAGTTACAAGTCTTCGAACACCGGGGAGCTGTTTTTT
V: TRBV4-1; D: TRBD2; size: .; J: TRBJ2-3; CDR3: CASSLLAGKGTDTQYF; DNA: TGCGCCAGCAGCCTCCTAGCGGGGAAGGGGACAGATACGCAGTATTTT
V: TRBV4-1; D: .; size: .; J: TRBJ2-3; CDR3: CASSPVVQAKSTDTQYF; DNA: TGCGCCAGCAGCCCCGTGGTCCAGGCGAAAAGCACAGATACGCAGTATTTT
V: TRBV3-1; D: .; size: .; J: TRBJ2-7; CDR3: CAGSPEKGNYEQHF; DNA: TGTGCCGGCAGCCCAGAGAAGGGGAACTACGAGCAGCACTTC
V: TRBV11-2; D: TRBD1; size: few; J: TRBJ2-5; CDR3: CASSPRDRPQETQYF; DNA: TGTGCCAGCAGCCCAAGGGACAGACCCCAGGAGACCCAGTACTTC
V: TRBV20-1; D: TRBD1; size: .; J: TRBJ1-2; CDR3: CSANRGGYGYTF; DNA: TGCAGTGCTAACAGGGGGGGCTATGGCTACACCTTC
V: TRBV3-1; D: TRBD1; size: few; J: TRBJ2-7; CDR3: CASSPSRQGSRYEQYF; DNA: TGTGCCAGCAGCCCTAGCCGACAGGGGTCAAGGTACGAGCAGTACTTC
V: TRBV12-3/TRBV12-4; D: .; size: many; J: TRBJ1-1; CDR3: CASSLDRSTEAFF; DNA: TGTGCCAGCAGTTTAGACAGATCCACTGAAGCTTTCTTT
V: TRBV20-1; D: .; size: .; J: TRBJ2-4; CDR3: CSARDMDKNIQYF; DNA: TGCAGTGCTAGAGACATGGACAAAAACATTCAGTACTTC
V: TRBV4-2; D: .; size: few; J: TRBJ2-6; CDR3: CASSLRAGANVLTF; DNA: TGTGCCAGCAGCCTGCGGGCTGGGGCCAACGTCCTGACTTTC
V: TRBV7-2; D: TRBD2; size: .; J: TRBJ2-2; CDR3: CASRPPGAGANTGELFF; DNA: TGTGCCAGCAGACCTCCTGGGGCGGGGGCGAACACCGGGGAGCTGTTTTTT
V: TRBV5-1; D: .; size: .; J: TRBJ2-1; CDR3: CASRDALSYNEQFF; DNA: TGCGCCAGCAGGGACGCCCTCTCCTACAATGAGCAGTTCTTC
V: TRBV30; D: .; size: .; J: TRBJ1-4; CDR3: CAWNQGAVGEKLFF; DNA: TGTGCCTGGAACCAAGGGGCGGTTGGCGAAAAACTGTTTTTT
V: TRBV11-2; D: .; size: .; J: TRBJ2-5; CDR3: CASSLWGIQETQYF; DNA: TGTGCCAGCAGCTTATGGGGGATCCAAGAGACCCAGTACTTC
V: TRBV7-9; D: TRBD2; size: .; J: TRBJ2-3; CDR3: CASSLGTSGEGDTQYF; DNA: TGTGCCAGCAGCTTGGGGACTAGCGGGGAGGGAGATACGCAGTATTTT
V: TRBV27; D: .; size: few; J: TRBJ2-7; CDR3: CASSNDRIPYEQYF; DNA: TGTGCCAGCAGTAACGACAGGATTCCCTACGAGCAGTACTTC
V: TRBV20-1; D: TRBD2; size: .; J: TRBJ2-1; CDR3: CSARSPGLAGMQFF; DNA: TGCAGTGCTAGGAGCCCGGGACTAGCGGGGATGCAGTTCTTC
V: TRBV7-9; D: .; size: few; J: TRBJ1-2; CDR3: CASSLRVAGGYTF; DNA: TGTGCCAGCAGCCTCAGGGTTGCTGGGGGCTACACCTTC
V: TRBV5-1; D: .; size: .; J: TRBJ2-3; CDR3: CASKSGGGDTQYF; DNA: TGCGCCAGCAAGTCCGGAGGAGGGGATACGCAGTATTTT
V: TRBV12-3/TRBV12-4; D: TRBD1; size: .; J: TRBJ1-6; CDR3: CASSTTGLNSPLHF; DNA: TGTGCCAGCAGCACGACAGGGTTAAATTCACCCCTCCACTTT
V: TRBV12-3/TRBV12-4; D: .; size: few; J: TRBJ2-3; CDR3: CASSLDKDTQYF; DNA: TGTGCCAGCAGTTTAGATAAGGATACGCAGTATTTT
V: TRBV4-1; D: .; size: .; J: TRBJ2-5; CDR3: CASSQDPEGETQYF; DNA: TGCGCCAGCAGCCAAGATCCGGAGGGCGAGACCCAGTACTTC
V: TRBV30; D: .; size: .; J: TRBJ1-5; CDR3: CAWGRGSNQPQHF; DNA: TGTGCCTGGGGGAGGGGCTCCAATCAGCCCCAGCATTTT
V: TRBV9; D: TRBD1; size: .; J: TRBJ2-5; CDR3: CASSAGTGGQETQYF; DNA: TGTGCCAGCAGTGCCGGGACAGGGGGTCAAGAGACCCAGTACTTC
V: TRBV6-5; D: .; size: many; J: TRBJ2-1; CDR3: CASSYGQGYEQFF; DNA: TGTGCCAGCAGTTACGGGCAGGGGTATGAGCAGTTCTTC
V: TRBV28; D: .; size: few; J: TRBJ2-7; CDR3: CASSPGPKVYEQYF; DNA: TGTGCCAGCAGCCCAGGCCCGAAAGTATACGAGCAGTACTTC
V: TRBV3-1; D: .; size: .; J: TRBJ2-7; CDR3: CASSQVTGGSYEQHF; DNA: TGTGCCAGCAGCCAAGTAACAGGAGGATCCTACGAGCAGCACTTC